These 27 T cell receptor beta chains were sequenced from one sample in a study of blood T cell repertoires in COVID-19 (TCRdb year 2020). The protocol used for the library was the immunoSEQ multiplex PCR assay. In its TCRdb copy, this immuneACCESS table keeps in-frame sequences only and misses some clones. Where compared with another copy, unresolved V genes explain less than half of these, and the others have no known cause. Present in this sample are fewer than 300,000 clones, roughly 90% of which were seen just once. The ten largest clones add up to 0.9% to 1.2% of the sample. The specimen was PBMCs or T cells enriched from blood (not recorded which). These receptors were collected from a woman aged 25 to 45 who had recovered from COVID-19.

This clone was observed once. This rearrangement joins TRBV30 to TRBJ1-5, with unresolved D. The germline V and J ends were trimmed by 2 bases and 4 bases, with 9 bases remaining between them. The CDR3 has 13 residues. CDR1 GTSNPN and CDR2 SVGIG come from the germline V gene (reference sequence). CDR3 bases: TGTGCCTGGAGTATCGGTGAGAATCAGCCCCAGCATTTT. It specifies CAWSIGENQPQHF.

This clone showed up just once. The chain has TRBV9 and TRBJ2-5; tentatively, D is TRBD1 (6 bases). The ends were cut back, 4 bases at V and 5 bases at J, with 12 bases in the middle. Germline-derived CDR1 and CDR2 are SGDLS and YYNGEE. This CDR3 is built from 13 residues. The CDR3: CASSLTGLETQYF. CDR3 in DNA: TGTGCCAGCAGCTTAACAGGGTTGGAGACCCAGTACTTC.

This clone showed up just once. The genes are TRBV11-1 and TRBJ1-1; D unresolved. V lost 1 base and J lost 2, with 11 bases in between. The CDR3 totals 15 residues. Per the germline V gene, CDR1 is SGHAT and CDR2 is FQDESV (reference sequence). In DNA, the CDR3 is TGTGCCAGCAGCTTAGATGCAGGACTTAACACTGAAGCTTTCTTT. Its translation is CASSLDAGLNTEAFF.

This chain connects TRBV20-1 to TRBJ2-3; 8 nucleotides match TRBD2. The CDR3 runs 15 residues. With 3 bases clipped from V and 3 bases from J, the junction kept 8 bases outside the gene matches. Germline CDR1 is DFQATT and CDR2 is SNEGSKA (reference sequence). As DNA, the CDR3 is TGCAGTGCTAGTCCCGTGGGGACTAGGACAGATACGCAGTATTTT. Residues: CSASPVGTRTDTQYF.

The chain uses TRBV7-2 and TRBJ2-3; TRBD2 agrees at 12 bases. The ends lost 5 bases at V and 2 bases at J; junction bases unmatched: 5. The CDR3 totals 16 residues. Germline V gives CDR1 SGHTA, CDR2 FQGNSA. The CDR3 bases are TGTGCCAGCAGCCCGACTAGCGGGAGTATCACAGATACGCAGTATTTT. As protein: CASSPTSGSITDTQYF.

This sequence joins TRBV11-2 and TRBJ2-1, with D hard to call. The CDR3 totals 17 residues. Germline loops: CDR1 SGHAT, CDR2 FQNNGV. V was shortened by 5 bases and J by 0 bases, with 17 bases between the two germline ends. CDR3 coding DNA: TGTGCCAGCAGCCCCAGAGCTCCAAGCGTCTCCTACAATGAGCAGTTCTTC. Residues: CASSPRAPSVSYNEQFF.

This clone was observed a single time. The chain is built from TRBV5-8 and TRBJ2-4, with D possibly matching TRBD1 (5 bases). The V end lost 2 bases, the J end lost 0 bases, and 12 bases lay between the germline ends. The CDR3 extends over 16 amino acids. The germline gives CDR1 SGHTS, CDR2 YDEGEE. In DNA form, the CDR3 reads TGTGCCAGCAGCTTTGCAGGGTTTGGAGCCAAAAACATTCAGTACTTC. Translated: CASSFAGFGAKNIQYF.

This chain links TRBV9 with TRBJ2-1; 10 positions match TRBD2. J gave up 14 bases and V 0 bases, and 17 bases lay outside the gene matches. Germline CDR1 SGDLS, CDR2 YYNGEE. This CDR3 region has 17 residues. The CDR3 reads CASSVGGAGGPEGQEFF. CDR3 in DNA: TGTGCCAGCAGCGTAGGGGGAGCGGGAGGGCCTGAGGGGCAAGAGTTCTTC.

This chain joins TRBV24-1 and TRBJ1-2; no firm D call. Germline CDR1 reads KGHDR; CDR2 reads SFDVKD. V was trimmed by 2 bases and J by 8 bases, leaving 8 bases between them. This CDR3 is 12 amino acids long. In DNA, the CDR3 is TGTGCCACCAGTGATTCGTCTGAGGGCTACACCTTC. This translates into CATSDSSEGYTF.

This sequence joins TRBV28 and TRBJ1-2; 7 nucleotides line up with TRBD1. Germline lookup yields CDR1 MDHEN and CDR2 SYDVKM. The trim removed 3 bases at V and 0 bases at J, leaving 7 bases unmatched. CDR3 length equals 16 residues. Here the CDR3 reads CASSLARGTANYGYTF. CDR3 DNA sequence: TGTGCCAGCAGTTTGGCACGAGGGACAGCTAACTATGGCTACACCTTC.

The CDR3 protein is CASSPASPIEQFF. The CDR3 nucleotides read TGTGCCAGTAGTCCCGCTAGCCCTATCGAGCAGTTCTTC. The chain links TRBV19 to TRBJ2-1; perhaps TRBD2 as D (5 bases). The germline V and J ends were trimmed by 5 bases and 10 bases, with 15 bases remaining between them. In germline, CDR1 is LNHDA, CDR2 SQIVND (reference sequence). CDR3 size: 13 residues.

This clone was found once. This chain links TRBV30 with TRBJ1-6; no clear D gene. CDR1 GTSNPN and CDR2 SVGIG come from the germline V gene (reference sequence). CDR3 length: 13 residues. Between the trimmed V and J ends, which lost 4 bases and 12 bases, there was a span of 16 bases. The CDR3 region has the DNA TGTGCCTGGACCCGAGATCCGGGAGGACCCCTCCACTTT. This sequence encodes CAWTRDPGGPLHF.

The V call is TRBV28, the J call TRBJ1-4, with D maybe TRBD1 (6 bases). Between the trimmed V and J ends, which lost 6 bases and 3 bases, there was a span of 17 bases. Germline V gene data show CDR1 as MDHEN and CDR2 as SYDVKM. The CDR3 length is 16 residues. CDR3 sequence (DNA): TGTGCCAGCAGAACACCTTCACAGGGAGCTAATGAAAAACTGTTTTTT. It encodes CASRTPSQGANEKLFF.

The rearrangement links TRBV6-5 to TRBJ1-1, with D unresolved. V lost 2 bases to trimming and J lost 5 bases, with 12 bases between them. The germline V gene has CDR1 MNHEY and CDR2 SVGAGI. The CDR3 is 14 residues long. The DNA of the CDR3 is TGTGCCAGCAGTTACGAGTTTAAGGAGACTGAAGCTTTCTTT. Residues: CASSYEFKETEAFF.

In its sample, this clone was seen once. The rearrangement links TRBV4-3 to TRBJ2-6; maybe TRBD2 (6 bases). The germline V gene encodes CDR1 LGHNA and CDR2 YSLEER. CDR3 length: 18 amino acids. The V gene lost 0 bases and the J gene lost 3 bases, with 15 bases spanning the gap. The CDR3 nucleotides are TGCGCCAGCAGCCAAGACTTCGGGGGAGGTCGTGGGGCCAACGTCCTGACTTTC. Protein sequence: CASSQDFGGGRGANVLTF.

The chain joins TRBV6-1 to TRBJ1-5; D remains unclear. V was clipped by 1 base and J by 2 bases, with 21 bases between them. The germline CDR1 and CDR2 sequences are MNHNS and SASEGT. The CDR3 runs 19 residues. The CDR3, as DNA: TGTGCCAGCAGTGAAGGTGGTTACAGATCTCTTTGGGGCAATCAGCCCCAGCATTTT. Translated: CASSEGGYRSLWGNQPQHF.

The V call is TRBV7-9, the J call TRBJ2-7; maybe TRBD1 (6 bases). CDR1 and CDR2 (germline): SEHNR, FQNEAQ (reference sequence). Trimming pared 2 bases from V and 2 bases from J, leaving 16 bases between. There are 16 residues in the CDR3. The CDR3 is CASSLPLDRMAYEQYF. The CDR3 DNA follows: TGTGCCAGCAGCTTACCTCTAGACAGGATGGCCTACGAGCAGTACTTC.

This chain connects TRBV11-1 to TRBJ1-1, with 7 bases lining up with TRBD1. Trimming removed 0 bases from V and 0 bases from J; junction bases left unmatched: 7. Per germline, CDR1 SGHAT and CDR2 FQDESV (reference sequence). The CDR3 runs to 17 residues. This CDR3 reads CASSLAGQPFMNTEAFF. CDR3 bases: TGTGCCAGCAGCTTAGCGGGACAGCCCTTCATGAACACTGAAGCTTTCTTT.

This clone appeared a few times. The chain carries TRBV6-1 and TRBJ1-1, with D possibly matching TRBD1 (5 bases). V was clipped by 1 base and J by 4 bases, with 13 bases between them. Per germline, CDR1 MNHNS and CDR2 SASEGT. The CDR3 consists of 15 residues. The DNA for the CDR3 is TGTGCCAGCAGTGAAGGTAGTTGGGGGGGCACTGAAGCTTTCTTT. Its translation: CASSEGSWGGTEAFF.

The V gene is TRBV2, the J gene TRBJ2-5, with 10 bases lining up with TRBD2. Germline-derived CDR1 and CDR2 are SNHLY and FYNNEI. The junction had 4 bases not matched to a gene; V was cut back by 1 base and J by 5 bases. This CDR3 contains 15 residues. The CDR3: CASSEESSGRETQYF. In DNA form, the CDR3 reads TGTGCCAGCAGTGAAGAGAGTAGCGGGAGGGAGACCCAGTACTTC.

This chain connects TRBV3-1 (or the pseudogene TRBV3-2) to TRBJ1-3, with D hard to call. CDR3 length equals 15 residues. In germline, CDR1 is LGHDT, CDR2 YNNKEL (reference sequence). The V end lost 5 bases, the J end lost 0 bases, and 11 bases lay between the germline ends. CDR3 region: CASSVKGLSGNTIYF. In DNA, the CDR3 is TGTGCCAGCAGCGTTAAAGGACTCTCTGGAAACACCATATATTTT.

CDR3 nucleotide sequence: TGTGCCAGCCGCCGACAGGGGGCTGGGACCGGGGAGCTGTTTTTT. Its translation is CASRRQGAGTGELFF. The chain combines TRBV13 with TRBJ2-2; TRBD1 aligns across 10 bases. The CDR3 consists of 15 residues. Germline CDR1 and CDR2: PRHDT and FYEKMQ (reference sequence). V lost 8 bases and J lost 5; bases outside the gene matches: 8. Drawing the rest from reference TRBV13 and TRBJ2-2, the complete variable domain is AAGVIQSPRHLIKEKRETATLKCYPIPRHDTVYWYQQGPGQDPQFLISFYEKMQSDKGSIPDRFSAQQFSDYHSELNMSSLELGDSALYFCASRRQGAGTGELFFGEGSRLTVL.

V gene TRBV13 combines with J gene TRBJ2-7, with TRBD2 identical over 7 bases. Germline V gives CDR1 PRHDT, CDR2 FYEKMQ (reference sequence). The J segment lost 5 bases and the V segment lost 8 bases, leaving 12 bases of the junction unmatched. The CDR3 spans 14 residues. The CDR3 coding sequence is TGTGCCAGCCGCGCCACGGGAGGACTCCACGAGCAGTACTTC. It codes for CASRATGGLHEQYF.

The chain employs TRBV28 and TRBJ2-5; D gene unclear. The V end was cut by 1 base, the J end by 5 bases, with 11 bases between. The V gene's germline CDR1 is MDHEN and CDR2 SYDVKM. The CDR3 is 14 amino acids. The DNA for the CDR3 is TGTGCCAGCAGTTTATCTGATTTCCAGGAGACCCAGTACTTC. The encoded protein is CASSLSDFQETQYF.

The rearrangement uses TRBV5-1 and TRBJ2-6; D not resolved. The CDR3 sequence is 14 residues long. Germline V lookup: CDR1 SGHRS, CDR2 YFSETQ. V lost 5 bases to trimming and J lost 3 bases, with 9 bases between them. In DNA form, the CDR3 reads TGCGCCAGCAGGACCCAGGTTGGGGCCAACGTCCTGACTTTC. Encoded protein: CASRTQVGANVLTF.

This rearrangement joins TRBV5-1 to TRBJ2-3; 7 nucleotides match TRBD1. Germline CDR1 SGHRS, CDR2 YFSETQ. The CDR3 length is 15 residues. Trimming removed 3 bases from V and 3 bases from J; junction bases left unmatched: 7. Here the CDR3 reads CASSSSGQLTDTQYF. DNA of the CDR3: TGCGCCAGCAGCTCGTCGGGACAGCTTACAGATACGCAGTATTTT.

Worth noting for this clone: Different DNA sequences within this sample yield the same CDR3. This chain joins TRBV19 and TRBJ2-7; D gene unclear. Per the germline V gene, CDR1 is LNHDA and CDR2 is SQIVND (reference sequence). This CDR3 has 11 residues. The V gene lost 4 bases and the J gene lost 7 bases, with 8 bases spanning the gap. The CDR3 sequence: CASSTGNEQYF. CDR3 DNA sequence: TGTGCCAGTAGTACAGGTAATGAGCAGTACTTC.